The following is a T cell receptor (beta chain) sequence with its context. Germline CDR1 reads SQVTM; CDR2 reads ANQGSEA. This CDR3 is built from 16 residues. This specimen belongs to a study of blood T cell repertoires in COVID-19. Original processing methods: Reference gene primer amplification yielded estimated nucleated cell counts. Method: immunoSEQ multiplex PCR; TCRdb's copy keeps in-frame clones and lacks some. V and J calls and clone size are copied from that table; D and trimming were computed from the DNA. The sample holds under 200,000 clones, about nine tenths seen once. Input material: peripheral blood. The chain carries TRBV29-1 and TRBJ2-3, with a tentative D call TRBD2 (6 bases). The TCR was taken from a young man with acute or convalescent COVID-19. The CDR3 nucleotides are TGCGCGGGGTTAGGAGCGGTAGTGGGATCCACAGATACGCAGTATTTT. Encoded protein: CAGLGAVVGSTDTQYF.